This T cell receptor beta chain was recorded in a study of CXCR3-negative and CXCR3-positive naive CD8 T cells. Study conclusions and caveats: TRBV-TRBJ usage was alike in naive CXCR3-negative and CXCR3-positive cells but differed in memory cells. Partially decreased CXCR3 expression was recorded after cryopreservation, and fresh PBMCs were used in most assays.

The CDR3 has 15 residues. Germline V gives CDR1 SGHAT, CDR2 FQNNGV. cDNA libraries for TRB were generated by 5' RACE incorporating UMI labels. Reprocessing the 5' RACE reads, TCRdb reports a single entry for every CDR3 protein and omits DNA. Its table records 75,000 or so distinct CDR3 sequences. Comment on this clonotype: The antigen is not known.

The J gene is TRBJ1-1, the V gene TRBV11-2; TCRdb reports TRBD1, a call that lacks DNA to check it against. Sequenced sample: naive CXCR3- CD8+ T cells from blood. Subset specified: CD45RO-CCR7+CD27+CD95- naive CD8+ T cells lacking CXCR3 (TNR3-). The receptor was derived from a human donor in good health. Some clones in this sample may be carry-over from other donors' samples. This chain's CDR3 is CASSLGTGGGTEAFF.